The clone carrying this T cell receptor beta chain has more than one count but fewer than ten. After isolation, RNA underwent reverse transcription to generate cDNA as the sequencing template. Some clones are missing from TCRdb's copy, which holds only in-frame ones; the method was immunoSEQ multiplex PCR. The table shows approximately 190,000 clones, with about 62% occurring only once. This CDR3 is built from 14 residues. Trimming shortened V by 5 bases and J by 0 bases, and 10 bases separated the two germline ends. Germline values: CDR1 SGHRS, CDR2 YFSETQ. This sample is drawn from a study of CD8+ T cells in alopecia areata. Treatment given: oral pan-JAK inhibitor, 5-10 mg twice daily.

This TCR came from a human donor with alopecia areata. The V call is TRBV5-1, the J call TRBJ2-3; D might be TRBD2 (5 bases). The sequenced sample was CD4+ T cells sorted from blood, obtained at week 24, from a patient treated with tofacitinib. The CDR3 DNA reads TGCGCCAGCAGTCCCAGGACTAGCACAGATACGCAGTATTTT. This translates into CASSPRTSTDTQYF. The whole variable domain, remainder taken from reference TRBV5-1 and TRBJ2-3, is KAGVTQTPRYLIKTRGQQVTLSCSPISGHRSVSWYQQTPGQGLQFLFEYFSETQRNKGNFPGRFSGRQFSNSRSEMNVSTLELGDSALYLCASSPRTSTDTQYFGPGTRLTVL.